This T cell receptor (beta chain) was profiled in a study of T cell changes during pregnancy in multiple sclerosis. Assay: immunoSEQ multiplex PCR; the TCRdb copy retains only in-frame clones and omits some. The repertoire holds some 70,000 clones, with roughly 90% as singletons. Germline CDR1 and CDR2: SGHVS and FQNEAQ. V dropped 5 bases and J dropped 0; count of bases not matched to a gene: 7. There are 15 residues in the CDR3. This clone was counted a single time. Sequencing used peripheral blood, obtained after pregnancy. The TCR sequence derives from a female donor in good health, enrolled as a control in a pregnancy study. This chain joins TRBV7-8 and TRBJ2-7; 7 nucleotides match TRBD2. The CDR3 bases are TGTGCCAGCAGCGCGCGGGGGTTAAGCTCCTACGAGCAGTACTTC. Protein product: CASSARGLSSYEQYF.